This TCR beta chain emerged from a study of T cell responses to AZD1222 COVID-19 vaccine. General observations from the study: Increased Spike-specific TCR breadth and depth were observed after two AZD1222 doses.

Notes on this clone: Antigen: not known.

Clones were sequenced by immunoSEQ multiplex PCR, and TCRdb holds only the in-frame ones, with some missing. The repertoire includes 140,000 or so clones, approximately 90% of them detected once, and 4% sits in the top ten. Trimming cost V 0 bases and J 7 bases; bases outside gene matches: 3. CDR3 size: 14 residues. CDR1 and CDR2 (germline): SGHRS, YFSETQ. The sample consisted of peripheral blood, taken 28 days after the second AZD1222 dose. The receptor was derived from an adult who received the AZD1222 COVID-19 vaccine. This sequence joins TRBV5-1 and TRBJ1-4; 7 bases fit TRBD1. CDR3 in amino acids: CASSLDRGSEKLFF. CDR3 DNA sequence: TGCGCCAGCAGCTTGGACAGGGGAAGTGAAAAACTGTTTTTT. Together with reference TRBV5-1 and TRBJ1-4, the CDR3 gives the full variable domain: KAGVTQTPRYLIKTRGQQVTLSCSPISGHRSVSWYQQTPGQGLQFLFEYFSETQRNKGNFPGRFSGRQFSNSRSEMNVSTLELGDSALYLCASSLDRGSEKLFFGSGTQLSVL.